These 10 T cell receptor beta chains were sequenced from one sample in a study of blood T cell repertoires in COVID-19. Method: immunoSEQ multiplex PCR; TCRdb's copy keeps in-frame clones and lacks some. The sample contains 300,000 or so clones, about 87% of which appear only once. The specimen sequenced was peripheral blood. The receptors shown here come from a woman aged 40 to 50 with acute or convalescent COVID-19.

This clone turned up a few times. The rearrangement links TRBV24-1 to TRBJ1-4; 10 bases are shared with TRBD1. The CDR3 loop spans 17 amino acids. Germline CDR1 KGHDR, CDR2 SFDVKD. Trimming at V came to 3 bases and at J to 3 bases, leaving 6 bases not matched to a gene. The CDR3, as DNA: TGTGCCACCAGTGATCAAGGGACAGGGGAATCTAATGAAAAACTGTTTTTT. Translating gives CATSDQGTGESNEKLFF.

The table lists this clone with a few counts. The chain uses TRBV9 and TRBJ1-6; tentative D call: TRBD1 (6 bases). This CDR3 contains 17 residues. Looked up from germline, CDR1 is SGDLS and CDR2 is YYNGEE. V was clipped by 2 bases and J by 2 bases, with 14 bases between them. This CDR3 reads CASSVRQGTAYNSPLHF. The CDR3 DNA sequence: TGTGCCAGCAGCGTTCGGCAGGGGACGGCCTATAATTCACCCCTCCACTTT.

This CDR3 reads CAISEGDRAQHF. The CDR3 DNA is TGTGCCATCAGTGAGGGCGACAGGGCCCAGCATTTT. V gene TRBV10-3 combines with J gene TRBJ1-5; 7 nucleotides line up with TRBD1. The CDR3 consists of 12 residues. Germline assignment: CDR1 ENHRY and CDR2 SYGVKD. The J segment lost 11 bases and the V segment lost 2 bases, leaving 3 bases of the junction unmatched.

The chain has TRBV18 and TRBJ1-6, with D unclear. This CDR3 is built from 13 residues. Germline CDR1 is KGHSH and CDR2 is LQKENI. The V gene lost 2 bases and the J gene lost 7 bases, with 6 bases spanning the gap. DNA of the CDR3: TGTGCCAGCTCACCAGAGGCGAATTCACCCCTCCACTTT. Amino acids: CASSPEANSPLHF.

The chain employs TRBV28 and TRBJ1-1; TRBD1 is a possible D gene (6 bases). Trimming took off 2 bases at V and 6 bases at J, with 10 bases between the two ends. CDR1 and CDR2 from the germline V gene are MDHEN and SYDVKM. This CDR3 has 13 amino acids. CDR3 residues: CASSLGQQAEAFF. CDR3 DNA sequence: TGTGCCAGCAGTTTAGGACAGCAGGCTGAAGCTTTCTTT.

This clone was seen more than once but under ten times. In DNA form, the CDR3 reads TGTGCCAGCAGTGGGCTGACAGGGAGAGACTATGGCTACACCTTC. Protein: CASSGLTGRDYGYTF. This sequence joins TRBV2 and TRBJ1-2; TRBD1 aligns across 7 bases. V shed 4 bases and J 3 bases; nucleotides not matched to a gene: 8. Per germline, CDR1 SNHLY and CDR2 FYNNEI. The CDR3 covers 15 residues.

This clone has a single count. The chain carries TRBV25-1 and TRBJ1-1; TRBD1 is a possible D gene (5 bases). This CDR3 comprises 14 residues. V was pared by 3 bases and J by 6 bases, with 14 bases between. Germline lookup yields CDR1 MGHDK and CDR2 SYGVNS. As DNA, the CDR3 is TGTGCCAGCAGTGAGGTGGGCAGGGCAGCTGAAGCTTTCTTT. Amino acids: CASSEVGRAAEAFF.

This sequence joins TRBV30 and TRBJ2-7, with no clear D. The CDR3 covers 12 residues. CDR1 is GTSNPN and CDR2 is SVGIG in the germline V gene (reference sequence). V gave up 1 base and J gave up 0 bases, with 4 bases separating them. This chain's CDR3 is CAWSASSYEQYV. The CDR3 coding sequence is TGTGCCTGGAGTGCTAGCTCCTACGAGCAGTACGTC.

In this sample, this clone turned up once. The chain is built from TRBV6-6 and TRBJ1-1; D not certain. Germline V lookup: CDR1 MNHNY, CDR2 SVGAGI (reference sequence). The CDR3 runs to 15 residues. With 2 bases removed from V and 2 bases from J, the gap between germline ends came to 12 bases. CDR3 nucleotides: TGTGCCAGCAGTTACGGAGACCGTTCCAACACTGAAGCTTTCTTT. Its translation: CASSYGDRSNTEAFF.

The chain is built from TRBV18 and TRBJ1-6, with TRBD1 matching over 8 bases. CDR3 length equals 17 residues. CDR1 is KGHSH and CDR2 is LQKENI in the germline V gene. The V and J ends lost 5 bases and 8 bases, in that order; junction bases with no gene match: 14. The CDR3 region is CASSSQNRGRVDSPLHF. DNA of the CDR3: TGTGCCAGCTCATCCCAAAACAGGGGGAGGGTGGATTCACCCCTCCACTTT. Full variable domain (rest looked up from reference TRBV18 and TRBJ1-6): NAGVMQNPRHLVRRRGQEARLRCSPMKGHSHVYWYRQLPEEGLKFMVYLQKENIIDESGMPKERFSAEFPKEGPSILRIQQVVRGDSAAYFCASSSQNRGRVDSPLHFGNGTRLTVT.